This TCR beta chain appears in the sequencing data of a study of shared clonotypes between healthy human individuals (dated by TCRdb to about 2020). Looking at the study overall: Three men and a couple of women, aged 18 to 49 years, made up the cohort. Each donor's leukapheresis produced roughly between about 0.9 and 9.5 billion PBMCs. The study deeply sequenced blood TCR repertoires of about five healthy adults to estimate repertoire size and the extent of clonotype sharing between individuals. To increase sequencing depth and limit assay-specific biases, TCR repertoire library preparation and sequencing were carried out by different laboratories using diverse techniques. For each donor, CD4 naive and CD4 memory were each given three plates, CD8 naive was given two plates, and CD8 memory was given one plate.

TCR CDR3 regions were amplified from genomic DNA by multiplex PCR using the deep immunoSEQ assay. Extracted genomic DNA from each cell subset was spread evenly across all wells of several immunoSEQ 96-well plates, with each plate serving as a replicate. For sorted subsets, 200 ng of genomic DNA, equivalent to roughly 33,000 T cell genomes, went into each replicate PCR. Purified libraries were quantified with a Qubit 3.0 fluorometer, sized on a Bioanalyzer 2100, and re-quantified with the KAPA Library Quantification kit. A separate single-read 150-cycle Illumina NextSeq 550 flow cell was used to sequence each immunoSEQ 96-well plate. As for the original processing: Because the immunoSEQ output included only junctional sequences and no quality scores, the filtering could not be the same as the filtering used for full-length reads. Sequences were annotated with PyIR, a Python wrapper for IgBLAST v1.9, using IMGT germline references to assign V/J genes and CDR3. Any read was removed if the V/J assignment was weak (E-value above 1e-6), the CDR3 was missing, or the read contained stop codons, out-of-frame junctions, or ambiguous translated residues. V3J clonotypes were defined as sequences sharing the same inferred V gene, J gene, and CDR3 amino acid sequence. The percentage overlap between two repertoires was calculated by dividing the number of shared unique clonotypes by the size of the smaller repertoire. RTK rarefaction, the Chao1 estimator, and Recon v2.1 estimates of unobserved clonotypes were used to assess repertoire richness. Generation probabilities for all TCRbeta clonotypes obtained by the gDNA method from several donors were computed using OLGA. TCRdb stores this immuneACCESS table with in-frame sequences only. Part of the clones is absent; in the studies checked, under half of the shortfall reflects unresolved V genes, and no reason is known for the rest. The DNA was the basis for D and trimming; V, J and clone size are from that table. The sample table shows roughly 1,000,000 clones, and 75% to 80% are seen once. Together, the top ten hold under 0.65% of the sample.

The donors were healthy, HIV-negative adults with no recently reported acute infections or vaccinations. All donors were Caucasian adults living in Nashville, Tennessee, USA. CD4+ T cells were enriched through magnetic negative selection, after which naive cells were positively selected on CD45RA and the remaining negative fraction served as the memory subset. Blood was collected by leukapheresis, and PBMCs were isolated by Ficoll-Histopaque density gradient centrifugation and then cryopreserved in liquid nitrogen vapor phase. Analytical flow cytometry was used to check the purity and quantity of every magnetically sorted T cell population. Each sorted fraction had its genomic DNA isolated and then quantified by UV absorbance on a Nanodrop 2000c. The research as a whole found: Sampling was restricted to blood, and TCR repertoires in tissues likely differ from the TCR repertoires found in blood. Rarefaction of sorted-subset datasets indicated incomplete sequencing despite the large sequencing depth. Naive subsets generally had larger estimated clonotype richness than memory subsets. Because the study included a small number of donors, the genetic and exposure-history diversity represented was limited. Based on pairwise subsampling, the degree of clonotype sharing among donors was expected to be affected by sequencing depth. When a handful of donors were compared, the shared fraction of clonotypes was about 5.4% for naive CD4, over 3% for naive CD8, roughly 2.5% for memory CD4, and under 0.5% for memory CD8. Clonotypes shared by all four sorted-subset donors showed higher generation probabilities than non-shared clonotypes.

Worth noting for this clone: Its specific antigen is unknown. No much larger clone is present one base from it, and per-base qualities are unavailable.

The specimen was memory CD4+ T cells from PBMCs. Read against the paper, the sample's cell subset or site label means: CD45RA-negative fraction. The clonotype originates from a man in his late teens or twenties in good health. Some clones in this sample may be carry-over from other donors' samples.

The CDR3 protein sequence reads: CASRVPGAGTQYF. The sequenced DNA: TGTGCCAGCAGGGTCCCGGGGGCCGGTACGCAGTATTTT. Recombination linked TRBV11-2 to TRBJ2-3, with the D call perhaps TRBD1 or TRBD2, as 6 bases match in each case. The CDR3 goes from the cysteine to the phenylalanine over 13 residues. Only CDR3 DNA is held: 39 bases, read in frame from base 1. At the junction V is shortened by 6 bases and J by 8 bases, with 15 bases in between. CDR1 and CDR2 were assigned from the germline V gene as SGHAT and FQNNGV.